This TCR beta chain stems from a study of control samples from healthy donors and cancer patients. The data were produced by immunoSEQ multiplex PCR, yet TCRdb's version contains in-frame clones alone and is incomplete. The table shows about 83,000 clones, with around 91% occurring only once. Trimming stripped 1 base from V and 4 bases from J, with 5 bases between. Germline-derived CDR1 and CDR2 are SEHNR and FQNEAQ (reference sequence). The CDR3 has 12 amino acids. Input material: blood. This chain uses TRBV7-9 with TRBJ2-7, with D uncertain. This receptor was identified in a man in his fifties or sixties in good health. The CDR3 here is CASSLVTYEQYF. In nucleotides, the CDR3 is TGTGCCAGCAGCTTAGTGACATACGAGCAGTACTTC.